This T cell receptor beta chain was identified during a study of early T cells in non-severe SARS-CoV-2 infection. The ends were cut back, 4 bases at V and 16 bases at J, with 14 bases in the middle. CDR3 length: 11 amino acids. Germline V lookup: CDR1 MDHEN, CDR2 SYDVKM. From the 5' RACE reads, TCRdb called clonotypes with MiXCR, one entry per CDR3 protein. The data contain 70,000 to 80,000 distinct CDR3 sequences, about an eighth of them singletons. This clonotype has a count of ten or more. The clonotype was recovered from an adult who was a healthcare worker with PCR-confirmed SARS-CoV-2 infection or an uninfected control (not recorded which). This sequence joins TRBV28 and TRBJ1-5; the D gene is possibly TRBD1 (6 bases). Sequenced here: whole blood, sampled at baseline. CDR3 sequence (DNA): TGTGCCAGCAGTTACGACAGGAGGAGACATTTT. Its protein product is CASSYDRRRHF.